These 32 T cell receptor beta chains were all obtained from the same sample, sequenced in a study of regulatory T cells in long-lasting Graves disease. Time point of the sample: persistent/refractory GD, antithyroid drugs over 5 years with positive TRAb. From RNA extracted from PBMCs, the TCR library was made. Arm-PCR of CDR3 regions and iRepertoire HTBI primers were the basis on which TCR beta libraries were built. TCRdb redid the calling of the multiplex PCR reads with MiXCR, one entry per CDR3 protein. The table lists roughly 450,000 distinct CDR3 sequences, 20% to 25% of them singletons. The source was peripheral blood mononuclear cells (PBMCs), collected when the disease was refractory, from a patient treated with antithyroid drugs. These receptors all come from a female donor with Graves disease.

This clonotype was detected ten times or more. The CDR3 reads CASRTGPGVETQYF. CDR3 nucleotides: TGTGCCAGCAGGACCGGCCCTGGGGTTGAGACCCAGTACTTC. The chain links TRBV2 to TRBJ2-5, with unresolved D. With 6 bases removed from V and 5 bases from J, the gap between germline ends came to 16 bases. Germline CDR1 is SNHLY and CDR2 is FYNNEI. The CDR3 is made up of 14 amino acids.

The J gene is TRBJ1-4, the V gene TRBV5-1, with D possibly being TRBD1 (5 bases). This CDR3 is 13 amino acids long. V lost 2 bases and J 9 bases, leaving 11 bases between the germline ends. Looked up from germline, CDR1 is SGHRS and CDR2 is YFSETQ. The chain's CDR3 is CASSFNSGQKLFF. The CDR3 DNA reads as TGCGCCAGCAGCTTTAATTCAGGGCAAAAACTGTTTTTT.

This clonotype was recorded many times. The V and J genes are TRBV28 and TRBJ1-5; tentative D call: TRBD1 (5 bases). Trimming shortened V by 7 bases and J by 12 bases, and 13 bases separated the two germline ends. Germline values: CDR1 MDHEN, CDR2 SYDVKM. The length of the CDR3 is 11 residues. The CDR3 DNA sequence: TGTGCCAGCACTCAGGGTCGTCTCCAGCATTTT. Translating gives CASTQGRLQHF.

V usage is TRBV6-1 and J usage is TRBJ2-5; D is possibly TRBD1 (5 bases). CDR1 is MNHNS, CDR2 SASEGT, per germline. Trimming stripped 0 bases from V and 2 bases from J, with 10 bases between. CDR3 length: 15 amino acids. DNA for the CDR3: TGTGCCAGCAGTGAAGCGCAGGGCACGCAAGAGACCCAGTACTTC. Translating it yields CASSEAQGTQETQYF.

This clonotype was seen repeatedly, ten times or more. The V call is TRBV5-1, the J call TRBJ2-7; TRBD2 might be the D (6 bases). This CDR3 has 15 residues. CDR1 and CDR2 from the germline V gene are SGHRS and YFSETQ. Trimming left V 4 bases short and J 3 bases short, with 17 bases between. CDR3 residues: CASSPAPGLHYEQYF. In DNA form, the CDR3 reads TGCGCCAGCAGCCCCGCGCCGGGACTGCACTACGAGCAGTACTTC.

This clonotype was seen at least ten times. The chain links TRBV27 to TRBJ2-5, with no clear D. The CDR3 length is 15 residues. Trimming removed 1 base at V and 2 bases at J, with 11 bases between. Germline V gene data show CDR1 as MNHEY and CDR2 as SMNVEV (reference sequence). The CDR3 bases are TGTGCCAGCAGTTTATTTGCAATCGGACAAGAGACCCAGTACTTC. Amino acid sequence: CASSLFAIGQETQYF.

This sequence joins TRBV6-2 or TRBV6-3 and TRBJ1-5; D not resolved. The CDR3 covers 15 residues. Germline V gives CDR1 MNHEY, CDR2 SVGEGT. Trimming shortened V by 0 bases and J by 3 bases, and 9 bases separated the two germline ends. The CDR3 DNA is TGTGCCAGCAGTTACTCTGGCTTTCCCAATCAGCCCCAGCATTTT. Translated, it gives CASSYSGFPNQPQHF.

On this clonotype itself: A single base separates this from a much larger clone, so it may be a read error. The chain is built from TRBV20-1 and TRBJ2-7; D remains ambiguous. Germline V CDR1 and CDR2: DFQATT, SNEGSKA (reference sequence). The CDR3 runs 12 residues. DNA of the CDR3: TGCAGTGCTAGATCCGGACCGTACGAGGAGTACTTC. Translating gives CSARSGPYEEYF.

The J gene is TRBJ1-1, the V gene TRBV6-9, with a possible D match to TRBD1 (6 bases). There are 14 residues in the CDR3. Germline lookup yields CDR1 MNHGY and CDR2 SVAAGI. V was trimmed by 3 bases and J by 0 bases, leaving 8 bases between them. This CDR3 is CASSYDRLNTEAFF. The CDR3 DNA follows: TGTGCCAGCAGTTACGACAGGTTGAACACTGAAGCTTTCTTT.

The rearrangement joins TRBV20-1 to TRBJ1-1; D is undetermined. Trimming took off 5 bases at V and 2 bases at J, with 18 bases between the two ends. This CDR3 has 15 amino acids. Germline CDR1 DFQATT, CDR2 SNEGSKA (reference sequence). The CDR3 spells CSARRPGPANTEAFF. The CDR3 DNA is TGCAGTGCTCGAAGACCCGGGCCCGCCAACACTGAAGCTTTCTTT.

This clonotype has ten or more counts. The chain joins TRBV5-1 to TRBJ2-4; TRBD1 matches 7 bases. The V gene end was trimmed by 0 bases and the J gene end by 10 bases; junction bases not matched to a gene: 10. The length of the CDR3 is 15 residues. The V gene's germline CDR1 is SGHRS and CDR2 YFSETQ. The CDR3 here is CASSLARAGGRIQYF. The CDR3 nucleotides read TGCGCCAGCAGCTTGGCCAGGGCAGGGGGACGTATTCAGTACTTC.

V usage is TRBV2 and J usage is TRBJ2-5, with a tentative D call TRBD2 (5 bases). This CDR3 has 16 residues. CDR1 and CDR2 (germline): SNHLY, FYNNEI. Between the trimmed V and J ends, which lost 6 bases and 2 bases, there was a span of 19 bases. CDR3 amino acids: CASSLEWGVPQETQYF. The CDR3, as DNA: TGTGCCAGCAGCTTGGAATGGGGAGTCCCTCAAGAGACCCAGTACTTC. The full variable domain, its missing parts supplied by reference TRBV2 and TRBJ2-5, is EPEVTQTPSHQVTQMGQEVILRCVPISNHLYFYWYRQILGQKVEFLVSFYNNEISEKSEIFDDQFSVERPDGSNFTLKIRSTKLEDSAMYFCASSLEWGVPQETQYFGPGTRLLVL.

This chain uses TRBV20-1 with TRBJ2-7, with D maybe TRBD2 (5 bases). Trimming left V 2 bases short and J 12 bases short, with 11 bases between. The CDR3 covers 10 residues. Germline CDR1 reads DFQATT; CDR2 reads SNEGSKA (reference sequence). CDR3 residues: CSARRGGWYF. The DNA of the CDR3 is TGCAGTGCTAGACGGGGTGGGTGGTACTTC.

The V gene is TRBV5-6, the J gene TRBJ2-1; TRBD1 matches at 10 bases. The J call may be incorrect, as the DNA end agrees better with TRBJ1-2. The CDR3 is 16 residues long. Germline loops: CDR1 SGHDT, CDR2 YYEEEE. CDR3: CASSLAGTGVPYGYTF. The CDR3, as DNA: TGTGCCAGCAGCTTGGCCGGGACAGGGGTACCCTATGGCTACACCTTC.

Of note for this clonotype: This likely traces to a read error, being one base from a far larger clone. The chain links TRBV11-2 to TRBJ2-7, with 8 bases fitting TRBD2. CDR3 length: 13 residues. J gave up 3 bases and V 7 bases, and 5 bases lay outside the gene matches. Looked up from germline, CDR1 is SGHAT and CDR2 is FQNNGV. Here the CDR3 reads CASKPAGDYEQYF. CDR3 nucleotides: TGTGCCAGCAAACCAGCGGGAGACTACGAGCAGTACTTC.

This clonotype has a handful of counts. The rearrangement joins TRBV20-1 to TRBJ2-7; 7 bases agree with TRBD1. Trimming removed 0 bases from V and 2 bases from J; junction bases left unmatched: 4. Germline CDR1 is DFQATT and CDR2 is SNEGSKA (reference sequence). There are 14 residues in the CDR3. The CDR3 spells CSARDPQGAYEQYF. The DNA for the CDR3 is TGCAGTGCTAGAGATCCCCAGGGGGCCTACGAGCAGTACTTC.

This sequence joins TRBV9 and TRBJ2-1, with TRBD2 matching over 7 bases. Germline trimming cut 0 bases from V and 2 bases from J; bases unmatched to any gene: 11. From germline, CDR1 is SGDLS and CDR2 YYNGEE. The CDR3 has 18 amino acids. CDR3 amino acids: CASSVETGGGGAYNEQFF. As DNA, the CDR3 is TGTGCCAGCAGCGTAGAGACCGGTGGGGGGGGGGCCTACAATGAGCAGTTCTTC. The variable domain in full, with the rest retrieved from reference TRBV9 and TRBJ2-1, is DSGVTQTPKHLITATGQRVTLRCSPRSGDLSVYWYQQSLDQGLQFLIQYYNGEERAKGNILERFSAQQFPDLHSELNLSSLELGDSALYFCASSVETGGGGAYNEQFFGPGTRLTVL.

Concerning this clonotype itself: The junction departs from the called germline gene at one end, perhaps through a read error. The V gene is TRBV18, the J gene TRBJ2-1; 10 bases map to TRBD2. Germline CDR1 is KGHSH and CDR2 is LQKENI. This CDR3 region has 16 residues. The CDR3 DNA reads as TGTGCCAGCTCACCCGCGAGCGGGAGGGCCGACAATGGGCAGTTCTTC. As protein: CASSPASGRADNGQFF.

The chain carries TRBV6-4 and TRBJ1-1, with D perhaps matching TRBD1 (6 bases). The V gene lost 7 bases and the J gene lost 4 bases, with 13 bases spanning the gap. The CDR3 contains 13 residues. Germline-derived CDR1 and CDR2 are MRHNA and SNTAGT. The DNA for the CDR3 is TGTGCCAGCACCCGAGGGGGGACCACTGAAGCTTTCTTT. Translating gives CASTRGGTTEAFF.

The V gene is TRBV14, the J gene TRBJ2-7; D unclear. The V gene's germline CDR1 is SGHDN and CDR2 FVKESK. This CDR3 is built from 12 residues. V lost 3 bases and J lost 2, with 5 bases in between. CDR3 DNA: TGTGCCAGCAGCCATGGCACCTACGAGCAGTACTTC. The encoded protein is CASSHGTYEQYF.

This clonotype was counted a few times. V is TRBV6-1 and J is TRBJ2-2, with 8 bases fitting TRBD2. The CDR3 has 14 amino acids. V lost 6 bases, J lost 4 bases, and 4 bases stayed unmatched. Germline values: CDR1 MNHNS, CDR2 SASEGT. The CDR3: CASRTRGGTGELFF. CDR3 sequence (DNA): TGTGCCAGCAGGACACGGGGGGGCACCGGGGAGCTGTTTTTT.

The gene calls are TRBV6-2 or TRBV6-3 and TRBJ1-4, with a possible D match to TRBD1 (5 bases). V lost 8 bases and J lost 7, with 17 bases in between. The CDR3 consists of 14 residues. The germline gives CDR1 MNHEY, CDR2 SVGEGT. CDR3 sequence: CASGFGGRGEKLFF. CDR3 sequence (DNA): TGTGCCAGCGGCTTCGGGGGAAGGGGTGAAAAACTGTTTTTT.

This clonotype was recorded many times. The genes are TRBV12-3 or TRBV12-4 and TRBJ1-2; possibly TRBD1 for D (6 bases). The CDR3 has 14 residues. V lost 7 bases to trimming and J lost 6 bases, with 18 bases between them. The CDR3 DNA follows: TGTGCCAGCACTCCCCTGGAGGGGGGCAATGGCTACACCTTC. This codes for CASTPLEGGNGYTF.

A few counts support this clonotype. The CDR3 DNA reads TGCAGCGTTGACATCAGGGACAGGATTCCTTGGGACATTCAGTACTTC. Translated, it gives CSVDIRDRIPWDIQYF. This chain uses TRBV29-1 with TRBJ2-4; TRBD1 aligns across 8 bases. V dropped 3 bases and J dropped 8; count of bases not matched to a gene: 15. This CDR3 has 16 amino acids. In germline, CDR1 is SQVTM, CDR2 ANQGSEA.

The J gene is TRBJ2-5, the V gene TRBV19; 10 nucleotides agree with TRBD2. The V gene's germline CDR1 is LNHDA and CDR2 SQIVND (reference sequence). The CDR3 loop spans 16 amino acids. J gave up 3 bases and V 5 bases, and 9 bases lay outside the gene matches. The CDR3 sequence is CASSSQPGLAKETQYF. CDR3 in DNA: TGTGCCAGTAGTTCACAACCGGGACTAGCGAAAGAGACCCAGTACTTC.

The chain is built from TRBV20-1 and TRBJ2-5; 12 bases align to TRBD2. The end of the DNA fits TRBJ2-1 better, so the J call may be wrong. Germline CDR1 is DFQATT and CDR2 is SNEGSKA (reference sequence). The CDR3 sequence is 16 residues long. CDR3 loop: CSARDPSSGRGNEQFF. In nucleotides, the CDR3 is TGCAGTGCTAGAGATCCGTCTAGCGGGAGGGGCAATGAGCAGTTCTTC.

J is TRBJ2-6 and V is TRBV4-1, with TRBD1 matching over 7 bases. The length of the CDR3 is 18 residues. Trimming took 1 base from V and 0 from J; bases not matched to a gene: 6. CDR1 is MGHRA and CDR2 is YSYEKL in the germline V gene. CDR3 sequence (DNA): TGCGCCAGCAGCCAAGTCACGACAGGGACCTCTGGGGCCAACGTCCTGACTTTC. Its protein product is CASSQVTTGTSGANVLTF.

This sequence joins TRBV20-1 and TRBJ2-3, with 10 bases that match TRBD2. CDR1 and CDR2 from the germline V gene are DFQATT and SNEGSKA (reference sequence). CDR3 length equals 14 residues. Trimming at V came to 2 bases and at J to 4 bases, leaving 3 bases not matched to a gene. The CDR3 nucleotides read TGCAGTGCTAGAACAGCGGGAGGGTCAGATACGCAGTATTTT. Its translation is CSARTAGGSDTQYF.

This clonotype was counted at least ten times. The rearrangement links TRBV6-1 to TRBJ2-6; 7 positions match TRBD2. Germline lookup yields CDR1 MNHNS and CDR2 SASEGT. The CDR3 contains 15 residues. V shed 6 bases and J 0 bases; nucleotides not matched to a gene: 2. Here the CDR3 reads CASRSGTSGANVLTF. For the CDR3, the DNA is TGTGCCAGCAGGAGCGGGACCTCTGGGGCCAACGTCCTGACTTTC.

This clonotype was seen ten or more times. This chain connects TRBV2 to TRBJ1-1; D call uncertain. The CDR3 extends over 17 amino acids. Per the germline V gene, CDR1 is SNHLY and CDR2 is FYNNEI. The ends were cut back, 7 bases at V and 2 bases at J, with 23 bases in the middle. The CDR3 DNA reads as TGTGCCAGCAAGAAACGGGTAGGGAATGCGTACAACACTGAAGCTTTCTTT. It encodes CASKKRVGNAYNTEAFF.

Notes on this clonotype: A read error may produce the germline difference seen at one junction end. CDR3 sequence (DNA): TGTGCCAGCAGCTTGGGTATATACTGGACTGGAGCTTTCTTT. This translates into CASSLGIYWTGAFF. The J gene is TRBJ1-1, the V gene TRBV7-9, with D unresolved. The CDR3 runs to 14 residues. Germline lookup yields CDR1 SEHNR and CDR2 FQNEAQ (reference sequence).

In its sample, this clonotype was seen a few times. This chain connects TRBV5-1 to TRBJ1-2; D is uncertain. The V end lost 7 bases, the J end lost 3 bases, and 16 bases lay between the germline ends. Germline values: CDR1 SGHRS, CDR2 YFSETQ. There are 14 residues in the CDR3. The CDR3 DNA follows: TGCGCCAGCTTTCATGGGGTTTCGGACTATGGCTACACCTTC. This translates into CASFHGVSDYGYTF.